The source of this T cell receptor (beta chain) is a study of blood T cell repertoires in COVID-19. Across the whole study: The cDNA or gDNA used as material had been derived from T cells, B-cell-depleted T cells, or PBMCs.

The CDR3 is 16 amino acids. In germline, CDR1 is SGHDT, CDR2 YYEEEE. J lost 4 bases, V lost 0 bases, and 1 base had no gene match. In the original analysis: Nucleated cell counts were estimated from reference gene primer amplification. Repertoires were generated with immunoSEQ multiplex PCR, while TCRdb's copy carries only in-frame clones and drops some. The V and J calls and clone size are taken from that table; D and trimming were inferred from the DNA. This table holds around 190,000 clones, 87% found once. This clone was seen once. The receptor comes from a man aged 18 to 35 with acute COVID-19. The sequencing input was PBMCs or T cells enriched from blood (not recorded which). This chain uses TRBV5-6 with TRBJ2-3, with TRBD2 matching over 14 bases. CDR3 sequence: CASSLEGLAGADTQYF. The CDR3, as DNA: TGTGCCAGCAGCTTGGAGGGACTAGCGGGGGCAGATACGCAGTATTTT. The entire variable domain, with the rest obtained from reference TRBV5-6 and TRBJ2-3, is as follows: DAGVTQSPTHLIKTRGQQVTLRCSPKSGHDTVSWYQQALGQGPQFIFQYYEEEERQRGNFPDRFSGHQFPNYSSELNVNALLLGDSALYLCASSLEGLAGADTQYFGPGTRLTVL.